This entry features one TCR beta chain sequence. The ends were cut back, 5 bases at V and 1 base at J, with 11 bases in the middle. This CDR3 has 14 residues. Per the germline V gene, CDR1 is GTSNPN and CDR2 is SVGIG (reference sequence). Following extraction, RNA underwent reverse transcription to cDNA, which served as the sequencing template. Assay: immunoSEQ multiplex PCR; the TCRdb copy retains only in-frame clones and omits some. This sample yields about 82,000 clones, of which roughly half are seen a single time; roughly 5.6% belongs to the top ten. The sample is drawn from a study of CD8+ T cells in alopecia areata.

The chain uses TRBV30 and TRBJ2-2, with D possibly being TRBD2 (7 bases). The source material was NKG2D-high CD8+ T cells sorted from blood. This TCR was recovered from a human donor with alopecia areata. CDR3 coding DNA: TGTGCCTGGTCGGGGGGCCAGAACACCGGGGAGCTGTTTTTT. Its translation: CAWSGGQNTGELFF.